This is a list of T cell receptor beta chains from one sample in a study of cytomegalovirus exposure and HLA in healthy donors. Libraries were prepared by immunoSEQ multiplex PCR; TCRdb keeps only in-frame clonotypes and omits some of them. The sample includes over 45,000 clones, 80% to 90% of them seen just once. The sequenced sample consisted of PBMCs. The receptor source for this set is a woman aged 25-40 years in good health and CMV-seronegative. CDR3s include the opening cysteine and the closing phenylalanine or tryptophan. A D gene is named only where the DNA matches it firmly. Clone size, where shown, is once, few, many, or a class for clones that have expanded.

CDR3 DNA	CDR3 protein	V gene	J gene	clone size	D gene
TGTGCCAGCATCCCGGACAGGGCAAGCTACGAGCAGTACTTC	CASIPDRASYEQYF	TRBV28	TRBJ2-7	.	TRBD1
TGTGCCAGCAGTCCCATCTACAATGAGCAGTTCTTC	CASSPIYNEQFF	TRBV6-9	TRBJ2-1	.	.
TGCGCCAGCAGCCATGGCAGGGGATCTGGAAACACCATATATTTT	CASSHGRGSGNTIYF	TRBV4-3	TRBJ1-3	.	.
TGTGCCAGCAGCTTAATTGGACTAGCGGGAGTTCGGCAGTACTTC	CASSLIGLAGVRQYF	TRBV11-2	TRBJ2-7	.	TRBD2
TGTGCCAGCAGTTTTTTATACGAGCAGTACTTC	CASSFLYEQYF	TRBV28	TRBJ2-7	.	.
TGCGCCAGCAGACGCTGGGACAGATCTAACTACGAGCAGTACTTC	CASRRWDRSNYEQYF	TRBV10-2	TRBJ2-7	.	TRBD1
TGCGCCAGCAGCTTAGGGTCATGGTGGTCGGACTCTACGAACACCGGGGAGCTGTTTTTT	CASSLGSWWSDSTNTGELFF	TRBV11-3	TRBJ2-2	.	.
TGTGCCAGCAGCCGGAGCGCAACCTCCTACAATGAGCAGTTCTTC	CASSRSATSYNEQFF	TRBV7-9	TRBJ2-1	.	.
TGTGCCAGCAGCCCAGGGACAGGGGGCGAGTTTGGCTACACCTTC	CASSPGTGGEFGYTF	TRBV7-2	TRBJ1-2	.	TRBD1
TGTGCCAGCAGTGAGACCAGTGGGGCGGTAGGTGGCTACACCTTC	CASSETSGAVGGYTF	TRBV2	TRBJ1-2	.	.
TGTGCCAGCTCACCTCTAGAGTTCGCTGAAAAACTGTTTTTT	CASSPLEFAEKLFF	TRBV18	TRBJ1-4	.	.
TGTGCCAGCAGTTTACTACAGGGAAGCAATCAGCCCCAGCATTTT	CASSLLQGSNQPQHF	TRBV28	TRBJ1-5	.	.
TGTGCCAATCAGCTGGCAGGGGGCTACTATGGCTACACCTTC	CANQLAGGYYGYTF	TRBV7-2	TRBJ1-2	.	TRBD1
TGTGCCAGCAGTTTAGGTGTAGAGTTCTTGTCCTACAATGAGCAGTTCTTC	CASSLGVEFLSYNEQFF	TRBV28	TRBJ2-1	.	.
TGTGCCAGCAGCTCGGCTATGGGACTTACTGAAGCTTTCTTT	CASSSAMGLTEAFF	TRBV5-4	TRBJ1-1	.	.
TGTGCCAGCAGTTACAGTCCAGCCGGAGGGCCCTACGAGCAGTACTTC	CASSYSPAGGPYEQYF	TRBV6-5	TRBJ2-7	.	.
TGTGCCAGCACCCCACAAAGAGGAATCTACGAGCAGTACTTC	CASTPQRGIYEQYF	TRBV11-2	TRBJ2-7	medium-sized	.
TGTGCCAGCAGTGAAGCGCTTAGCGGGAGAGGTGAGCAGTTCTTC	CASSEALSGRGEQFF	TRBV6-1	TRBJ2-1	few	TRBD2
TGTGCCAGCAGTTACGAGAGGGAACTTCAGCCCCAGCATTTT	CASSYERELQPQHF	TRBV6-6	TRBJ1-5	.	.
TGTGCCAGTAGTATTGGCGGGACTAGCAGCTACGAGCAGTACTTC	CASSIGGTSSYEQYF	TRBV19	TRBJ2-7	once	TRBD2
TGTGCCAGCAGTGCTACCCCAGGGGGCACGAATGGCTACACCTTC	CASSATPGGTNGYTF	TRBV9	TRBJ1-2	.	TRBD1
TGTGCCAGCAGTTGGGGACTAACTAAGTACGAGCAGTACTTC	CASSWGLTKYEQYF	TRBV27	TRBJ2-7	.	TRBD2
TGTGCCAGCAGTTACCCCGGGGGGAAGGGGGGAGCTTTCTTT	CASSYPGGKGGAFF	TRBV6-5	TRBJ1-1	.	.
TGCGCCAGCGGACAAGGGGGCAAAAGGGGCACAGATACGCAGTATTTT	CASGQGGKRGTDTQYF	TRBV11-3	TRBJ2-3	.	TRBD1
TGTGCCAGCAGTTTAGACAGCTTAGGCACAGATACGCAGTATTTT	CASSLDSLGTDTQYF	TRBV27	TRBJ2-3	.	.
TGTGCCAGCAGTTTACTCGGGACTAGCGGGAAGGACGAGCAGTACTTC	CASSLLGTSGKDEQYF	TRBV27	TRBJ2-7	few	TRBD2
TGTGCCAGCAGCGTGGGGACTAGTTTGTTAGCTGAGCAGTTCTTC	CASSVGTSLLAEQFF	TRBV7-9	TRBJ2-1	.	TRBD2
TGCGCCAGCAGCCGGGGACTCTCAAGCTACGAGCAGTACTTC	CASSRGLSSYEQYF	TRBV11-3	TRBJ2-7	.	.
TGTGCCAGCAGTTACGCCAGTAGCAATCAGCCCCAGCATTTT	CASSYASSNQPQHF	TRBV6-5	TRBJ1-5	.	.
.	CASSLVGSGSKFF	TRBV7-8	TRBJ2-1	.	.
TGTGCCAGCAGTGAGGACAGGGGGACCCCGTATAACTATGGCTACACCTTC	CASSEDRGTPYNYGYTF	TRBV2	TRBJ1-2	.	TRBD1
TGTGCCAGCAGTGAAACGCTAATTTCCCCCTACGAGCAGTACTTC	CASSETLISPYEQYF	TRBV6-1	TRBJ2-7	.	.
TGTGCCAGCAGCCCCGGACTAGCGGGTTACAATGAGCAGTTCTTC	CASSPGLAGYNEQFF	TRBV7-3	TRBJ2-1	.	TRBD2
TGTGCCAGGATACAGGGGACAACAGATACGCAGTATTTT	CARIQGTTDTQYF	TRBV6-4	TRBJ2-3	.	TRBD1
TGTGCCAGCAGTTCCCTAAGGACAGATTCTTCCACCTTC	CASSSLRTDSSTF	TRBV28	TRBJ1-2	once	.
TGTGCCAGCTCCCCGACAGGGGACTATGGCTACACCTTC	CASSPTGDYGYTF	TRBV18	TRBJ1-2	.	TRBD1
TGTGCCAGCAGCCGCGCCTCAGGGCTGAACACTGAAGCTTTCTTT	CASSRASGLNTEAFF	TRBV6-5	TRBJ1-1	.	.
TGTGCCAGCAGCCCAGAGGCTAGCGGTTTTGTCTACAATGAGCAGTTCTTC	CASSPEASGFVYNEQFF	TRBV27	TRBJ2-1	once	TRBD2
TGTGCCAGCAGTTTCCGGACTAGCGGAAGGGAGCAGTACTTC	CASSFRTSGREQYF	TRBV27	TRBJ2-7	.	TRBD2
TGTGCCAGCAGGACCGGGACTAGCTCCTACGAGCAGTACTTC	CASRTGTSSYEQYF	TRBV11-1	TRBJ2-7	.	TRBD2
TGCGCCAGCAGCTTGTGGAGGGGGCGTTATAACTATGGCTACACCTTC	CASSLWRGRYNYGYTF	TRBV5-1	TRBJ1-2	.	TRBD1
TGTGCCAGCAGCTTTCTACCGGCCGGGGGCGGGGAGCTGTTTTTT	CASSFLPAGGGELFF	TRBV11-2	TRBJ2-2	.	.
TGTGCCAGCAACAAGCGGGAAGGGGGAGAGACCCAGTACTTC	CASNKREGGETQYF	TRBV6-6	TRBJ2-5	.	.
TGTGCCAGCAGCAACAGCGGATTGAACACTGAAGCTTTCTTT	CASSNSGLNTEAFF	TRBV6-4	TRBJ1-1	.	.
TGTGCCAGCAGTTGGGACAGGGTATCCTACGAGCAGTACTTC	CASSWDRVSYEQYF	TRBV27	TRBJ2-7	.	TRBD1
TGTGCCAGCAGCCCGCAGGGGGGAGCCGGGGAGCTGTTTTTT	CASSPQGGAGELFF	TRBV7-3	TRBJ2-2	.	.
TGTGCCACCCGGTTAGGGCGCGAGGGTTACAATGAGCAGTTCTTC	CATRLGREGYNEQFF	TRBV2	TRBJ2-1	.	.
TGCAGCGTTGAAGAGGGGACAGGGCTTGGGTTAGGATACGAGCAGTACTTC	CSVEEGTGLGLGYEQYF	TRBV29-1	TRBJ2-7	.	TRBD1